This T cell receptor (beta chain) was sequenced during a study of T-cell reconstitution after alpha-beta-depleted transplantation in children. About this clonotype itself: Its antigen is currently unknown.

General study findings and limits: Diversity and T-cell counts at one year after transplant derived mostly from new T cells.

Between the trimmed V and J ends, which lost 6 bases and 0 bases, there was a span of 12 bases. There are 14 residues in the CDR3. CDR1 SGHRS and CDR2 YFSETQ come from the germline V gene. TCRbeta library construction was performed incorporating unique molecular identifiers. TCRdb reprocessed the PCR reads via MiXCR and lists one record per CDR3 protein. Seen here are about 980,000 distinct CDR3 sequences, about 29% observed once, and the top ten hold over 25%. The source was PBMCs, mostly from graft donor cells, collected 360 days after TCRalphabeta/CD19-depleted stem cell transplant. The TCR sequence derives from a boy less than two years old who had a stem cell transplant for SCID, so the T cells may come from the graft donor. The chain combines TRBV5-1 with TRBJ1-1; no definite D call. The CDR3 DNA reads as TGCGCCAGCAATCTTAACAGCATGAACACTGAAGCTTTCTTT. This translates into CASNLNSMNTEAFF.